The 10 T cell receptor beta chains reported below all come from one sample, sequenced in a study of blood T cell repertoires in COVID-19. Using immunoSEQ multiplex PCR, the repertoire was profiled, and TCRdb retains in-frame clones only, with some absent. The table shows 250,000 or so clones, with roughly 85% occurring only once. Material: peripheral blood. Receptors were obtained from a woman between 18 and 29 years old with acute or convalescent COVID-19.

The rearrangement links TRBV28 to TRBJ1-1; no definite D call. Germline loops: CDR1 MDHEN, CDR2 SYDVKM. V shed 3 bases and J shed 4 bases, with 18 bases lying between them. This CDR3 spans 16 amino acids. CDR3 amino acids: CASSFLRSRGTTEAFF. The CDR3 region has the DNA TGTGCCAGCAGTTTCCTACGCTCCCGGGGTACCACTGAAGCTTTCTTT.

This clone was seen once. The rearrangement joins TRBV6-1 to TRBJ2-4; 8 bases align to TRBD1. Germline V gene lookup returns CDR1 MNHNS and CDR2 SASEGT. Trimming removed 1 base from V and 1 base from J; junction bases left unmatched: 6. This CDR3 is built from 17 residues. This CDR3 is CASSEVAGGYAKNIQYF. The CDR3 DNA follows: TGTGCCAGCAGTGAAGTTGCAGGGGGCTATGCCAAAAACATTCAGTACTTC.

The V gene is TRBV5-8, the J gene TRBJ2-1; TRBD2 matches 12 bases. CDR3 length: 15 residues. The germline CDR1 and CDR2 sequences are SGHTS and YDEGEE. J lost 10 bases, V lost 0 bases, and 5 bases had no gene match. The CDR3 protein is CASSLGLAGAREQFF. The CDR3 DNA reads as TGTGCCAGCAGCTTGGGACTAGCGGGAGCTAGGGAGCAGTTCTTC.

This clone occurred a few times. This chain joins TRBV19 and TRBJ2-7; D unresolved. The V and J ends lost 6 bases and 5 bases respectively, with 20 bases between them. CDR3 length: 15 residues. The germline gives CDR1 LNHDA, CDR2 SQIVND (reference sequence). The CDR3 DNA follows: TGTGCCAGTAGCCGACTCGGTAGCAGCTGGGACGAGCAGTACTTC. This sequence encodes CASSRLGSSWDEQYF.

This chain links TRBV6-5 with TRBJ2-1; 7 bases match TRBD2. Looked up from germline, CDR1 is MNHEY and CDR2 is SVGAGI. CDR3 size: 15 residues. Unmatched junction bases numbered 3, after V lost 2 bases and J lost 2 bases. Written as DNA, the CDR3 is TGTGCCAGCAGTTACCTAGCGGCCGCCTACAATGAGCAGTTCTTC. The encoded protein is CASSYLAAAYNEQFF.

This sequence joins TRBV15 and TRBJ2-1; 8 bases are a match to TRBD1. Germline CDR1 and CDR2: LNHNV and YYDKDF (reference sequence). Germline trimming cut 2 bases from V and 4 bases from J; bases unmatched to any gene: 4. CDR3 length equals 15 residues. The CDR3 is CATSRTDRGYNEQFF. CDR3 sequence (DNA): TGTGCCACCAGCAGAACCGACAGGGGATACAATGAGCAGTTCTTC.

The V and J genes are TRBV19 and TRBJ2-7; 10 bases map to TRBD2. The ends lost 5 bases at V and 0 bases at J; junction bases unmatched: 1. From germline, CDR1 is LNHDA and CDR2 SQIVND (reference sequence). The CDR3 sequence is 14 residues long. CDR3 DNA: TGTGCCAGTAGTGCTAGCGGGAGCTCCTACGAGCAGTACTTC. It specifies CASSASGSSYEQYF. Complete variable domain (other parts from reference TRBV19 and TRBJ2-7): DGGITQSPKYLFRKEGQNVTLSCEQNLNHDAMYWYRQDPGQGLRLIYYSQIVNDFQKGDIAEGYSVSREKKESFPLTVTSAQKNPTAFYLCASSASGSSYEQYFGPGTRLTVT.

The chain combines TRBV30 with TRBJ2-7; 12 bases agree with TRBD2. This CDR3 comprises 15 residues. Trimming removed 5 bases from V and 0 bases from J; junction bases left unmatched: 5. Germline CDR1 reads GTSNPN; CDR2 reads SVGIG (reference sequence). Written as DNA, the CDR3 is TGTGCCTGGGCCGCGACTAGCGGGGGCTCCTACGAGCAGTACTTC. Its translation: CAWAATSGGSYEQYF.

The genes are TRBV5-1 and TRBJ2-1; possibly TRBD2 for D (5 bases). The germline V and J ends were trimmed by 0 bases and 7 bases, with 14 bases remaining between them. The CDR3 spans 15 residues. In germline, CDR1 is SGHRS, CDR2 YFSETQ. CDR3 amino acids: CASSLALGNVNEQFF. The DNA for the CDR3 is TGCGCCAGCAGCTTGGCACTAGGGAACGTGAATGAGCAGTTCTTC.

DNA for the CDR3: TGTGCCAGCAGTTACTCCCGACTACCCGGGGAGCTGTTTTTT. Protein: CASSYSRLPGELFF. V gene TRBV6-5 combines with J gene TRBJ2-2, with D possibly being TRBD2 (5 bases). From germline, CDR1 is MNHEY and CDR2 SVGAGI. The CDR3 runs 14 residues. Trimming took 0 bases from V and 6 from J, leaving 8 bases between them.